This TCR beta chain is from a study of blood T cell repertoires in COVID-19. Study background: COVID-19 samples from acute and convalescent phases originated in the United States, Italy and Spain. Sources were T cells, B-cell-depleted T cells, or PBMCs; the material itself was cDNA or gDNA.

Study processing details: The authors estimated nucleated cell counts from reference gene primer amplification. Clones were read by immunoSEQ multiplex PCR, and TCRdb kept only the in-frame ones, dropping some. V, J and clone size reflect that table, while D and trimming were determined from the DNA. This repertoire shows approximately 290,000 clones, roughly 86% found once; its top ten account for 11%. Seattle participants joined during active infection and were tracked over time. V was cut by 6 bases and J by 0 bases, with 3 bases left in between. Germline V gene lookup returns CDR1 SGHAT and CDR2 FQNNGV. The length of the CDR3 is 12 residues.

The sequenced material came from peripheral blood. This TCR came from a woman in her 30s with COVID-19, enrolled during active disease. This chain connects TRBV11-2 to TRBJ2-1; D uncertain. The CDR3 sequence is CASRRSYNEQFF. The DNA of the CDR3 is TGTGCCAGCAGGCGCTCCTACAATGAGCAGTTCTTC.